This is a list of T cell receptor beta chains from one sample in a study of a mutant IDH1 vaccine in newly diagnosed glioma. Method: immunoSEQ multiplex PCR; TCRdb's copy keeps in-frame clones and lacks some. The sample holds about 66,000 clones; 80% to 90% are singletons and the top ten take approximately 2.6%. The material sequenced was PBMCs, taken from a glioma patient treated with radiotherapy, temozolomide or both. The source is a man younger than 40 with glioma. Both conserved end residues are part of each CDR3. The D gene is left open where the match is weak. Rows give clone size only sometimes, using once, few, many, or a class for an expanded clone.

TGCGCCAGCAGCTTGGAGGCCACTAATGAAAAACTGTTTTTT,CASSLEATNEKLFF,TRBJ1-4,TRBV5-1,-,-
TGCAGCGTTGCGAACTTGGCAGAAACGAACACTGAAGCTTTCTTT,CSVANLAETNTEAFF,TRBJ1-1,TRBV29-1,-,-
TGTGCCAGCAGGGCCGTTAACTCTGGAAACACCATATATTTT,CASRAVNSGNTIYF,TRBJ1-3,TRBV6-5,-,-
TGTGCCAGCAGTCCGACAGGGGGCAATCAGCCCCAGCATTTT,CASSPTGGNQPQHF,TRBJ1-5,TRBV9,TRBD1,few
TGTGCCAGCAGTGACTCGGTGACTAGCGGGGGCTACAATGAGCAGTTCTTC,CASSDSVTSGGYNEQFF,TRBJ2-1,TRBV6-4,TRBD2,-
TGTGCCAGCAGCTGGGGGGGTAGTGGAGCTAACTATGGCTACACCTTC,CASSWGGSGANYGYTF,TRBJ1-2,TRBV5-5,-,-
TGTGCTAGTGGTTTGGTTCTAGCGGCCTACAATGAGCAGTTCTTC,CASGLVLAAYNEQFF,TRBJ2-1,TRBV12-5,TRBD2,once
TGTGCCAGTAGTATGGGGCAGGGCCAACTCCATGATCAGCCCCAGCATTTT,CASSMGQGQLHDQPQHF,TRBJ1-5,TRBV19,-,-
TGTGCCAGTAGTACTCTCCAGGGGATGAACACTGAAGCTTTCTTT,CASSTLQGMNTEAFF,TRBJ1-1,TRBV19,-,-
TGTGCCAGTAGTACCCTCCGGACAGGGAAAGCTTTCTTT,CASSTLRTGKAFF,TRBJ1-1,TRBV19,TRBD1,once
TGTGCCAGCAGCTCGACCGGGACACCGAACACTGAAGCTTTCTTT,CASSSTGTPNTEAFF,TRBJ1-1,TRBV2,-,-
TGTGCCAGCAAGTCAGGGGAGTTTTCCTACGAGCAGTACTTC,CASKSGEFSYEQYF,TRBJ2-7,TRBV2,-,-
TGTGCCAGCAGTTCAGGGGGGAGGACTGAAGCTTTCTTT,CASSSGGRTEAFF,TRBJ1-1,TRBV28,TRBD1,once